This TCR beta chain emerged from a study of control samples from healthy donors and cancer patients. TCRdb's table, derived via immunoSEQ multiplex PCR, lists solely in-frame clones and lacks some. This sample yields about 140,000 clones, of which under 95% are seen a single time; approximately 14% belongs to the top ten. Germline values: CDR1 SGHTA, CDR2 FQGNSA. This CDR3 is 14 amino acids long. Trimming cost V 6 bases and J 8 bases, with 19 bases left between them. The V gene is TRBV7-2, the J gene TRBJ1-2; tentatively, D is TRBD1 (6 bases). This receptor was identified in a man aged 35-49 years in good health. Source material: blood. CDR3 sequence: CASRENRVGGGYTF. The CDR3 region has the DNA TGTGCCAGCAGAGAAAACAGGGTTGGCGGGGGCTACACCTTC.